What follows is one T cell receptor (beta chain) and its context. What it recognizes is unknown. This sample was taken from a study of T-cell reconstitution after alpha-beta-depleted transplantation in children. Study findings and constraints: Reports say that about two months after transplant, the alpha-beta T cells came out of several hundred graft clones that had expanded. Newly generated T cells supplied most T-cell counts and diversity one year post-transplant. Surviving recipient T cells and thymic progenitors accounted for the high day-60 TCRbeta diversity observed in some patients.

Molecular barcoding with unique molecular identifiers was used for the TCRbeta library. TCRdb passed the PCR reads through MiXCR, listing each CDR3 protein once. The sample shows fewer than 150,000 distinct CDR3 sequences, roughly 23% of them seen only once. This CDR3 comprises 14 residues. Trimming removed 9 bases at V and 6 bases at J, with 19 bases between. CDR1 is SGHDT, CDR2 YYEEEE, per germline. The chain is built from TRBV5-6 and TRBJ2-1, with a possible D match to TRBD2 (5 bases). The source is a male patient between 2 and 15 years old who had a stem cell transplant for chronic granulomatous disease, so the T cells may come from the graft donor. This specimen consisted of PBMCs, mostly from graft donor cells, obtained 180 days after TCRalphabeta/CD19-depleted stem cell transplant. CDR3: CAMGPGVHCNEQFF. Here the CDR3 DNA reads TGTGCCATGGGCCCCGGGGTCCACTGCAATGAGCAGTTCTTC.